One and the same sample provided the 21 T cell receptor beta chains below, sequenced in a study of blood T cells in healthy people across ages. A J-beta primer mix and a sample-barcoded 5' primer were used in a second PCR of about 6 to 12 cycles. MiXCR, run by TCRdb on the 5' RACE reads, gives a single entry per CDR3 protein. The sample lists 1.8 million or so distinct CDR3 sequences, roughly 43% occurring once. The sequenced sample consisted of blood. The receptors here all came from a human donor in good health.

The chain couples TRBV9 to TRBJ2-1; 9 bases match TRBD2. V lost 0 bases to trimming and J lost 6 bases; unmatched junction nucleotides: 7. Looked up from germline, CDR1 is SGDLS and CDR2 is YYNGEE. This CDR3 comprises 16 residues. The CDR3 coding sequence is TGTGCCAGCAGCGTAGTCGACGGTAGCGGGGGCAATGAGCAGTTCTTC. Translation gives CASSVVDGSGGNEQFF.

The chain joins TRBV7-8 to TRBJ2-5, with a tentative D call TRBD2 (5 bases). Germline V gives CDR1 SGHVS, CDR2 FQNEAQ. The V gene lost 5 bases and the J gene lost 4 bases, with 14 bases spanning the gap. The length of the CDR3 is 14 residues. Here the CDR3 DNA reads TGTGCCAGCAGCCCCGAGAGTCGGGGAGAGACCCAGTACTTC. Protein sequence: CASSPESRGETQYF. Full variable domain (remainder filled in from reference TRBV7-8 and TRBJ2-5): GAGVSQSPRYKVAKRGQDVALRCDPISGHVSLFWYQQALGQGPEFLTYFQNEAQLDKSGLPSDRFFAERPEGSVSTLKIQRTQQEDSAVYLCASSPESRGETQYFGPGTRLLVL.

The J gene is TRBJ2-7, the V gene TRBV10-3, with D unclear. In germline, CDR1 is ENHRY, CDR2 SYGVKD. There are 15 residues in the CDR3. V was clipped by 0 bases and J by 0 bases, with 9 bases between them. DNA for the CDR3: TGTGCCATCAGTGAGTCGGCGGCTAACTCCTACGAGCAGTACTTC. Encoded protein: CAISESAANSYEQYF.

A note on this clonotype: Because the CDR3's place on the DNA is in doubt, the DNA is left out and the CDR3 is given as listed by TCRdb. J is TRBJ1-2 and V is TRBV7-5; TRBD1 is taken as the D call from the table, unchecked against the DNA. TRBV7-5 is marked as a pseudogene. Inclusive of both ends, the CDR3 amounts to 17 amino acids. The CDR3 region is CISVPEAHRTDSHGYTF.

This CDR3 reads CASSIVGGVRAAAQYF. As DNA, the CDR3 is TGTGCCAGCAGTATAGTCGGCGGGGTGAGAGCAGCTGCGCAGTATTTT. This chain uses TRBV12-3 or TRBV12-4 with TRBJ2-3; maybe TRBD2 (6 bases). The germline V and J ends were trimmed by 5 bases and 10 bases, with 25 bases remaining between them. The CDR3 sequence is 16 residues long.

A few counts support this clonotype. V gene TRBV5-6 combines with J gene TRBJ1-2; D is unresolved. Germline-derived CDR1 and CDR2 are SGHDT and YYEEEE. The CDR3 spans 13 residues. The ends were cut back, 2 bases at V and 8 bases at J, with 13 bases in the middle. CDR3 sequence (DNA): TGTGCCAGCAGCTTTGGAAGAAGAGAAGGCTACACCTTC. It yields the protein CASSFGRREGYTF. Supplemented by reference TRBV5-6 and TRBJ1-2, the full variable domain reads DAGVTQSPTHLIKTRGQQVTLRCSPKSGHDTVSWYQQALGQGPQFIFQYYEEEERQRGNFPDRFSGHQFPNYSSELNVNALLLGDSALYLCASSFGRREGYTFGSGTRLTVV.

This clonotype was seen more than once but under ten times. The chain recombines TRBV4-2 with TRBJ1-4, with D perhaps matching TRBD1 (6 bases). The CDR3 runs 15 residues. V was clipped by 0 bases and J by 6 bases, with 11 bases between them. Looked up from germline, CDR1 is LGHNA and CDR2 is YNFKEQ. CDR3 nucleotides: TGTGCCAGCAGCCAAGATGCCCGACAGGATGAAAAACTGTTTTTT. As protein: CASSQDARQDEKLFF.

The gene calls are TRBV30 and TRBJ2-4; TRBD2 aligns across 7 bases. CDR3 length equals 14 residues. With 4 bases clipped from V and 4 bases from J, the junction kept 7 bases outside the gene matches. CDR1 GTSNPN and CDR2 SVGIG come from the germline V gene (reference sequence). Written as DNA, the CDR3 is TGTGCCTGGACCCCAAGGGAGGGGAAAAACATTCAGTACTTC. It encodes CAWTPREGKNIQYF.

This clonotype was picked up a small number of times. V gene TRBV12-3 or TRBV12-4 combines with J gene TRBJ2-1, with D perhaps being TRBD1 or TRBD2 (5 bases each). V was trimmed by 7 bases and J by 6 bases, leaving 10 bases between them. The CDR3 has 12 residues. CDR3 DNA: TGTGCCAGCACGTCTGGGGGCAATGAGCAGTTCTTC. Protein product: CASTSGGNEQFF.

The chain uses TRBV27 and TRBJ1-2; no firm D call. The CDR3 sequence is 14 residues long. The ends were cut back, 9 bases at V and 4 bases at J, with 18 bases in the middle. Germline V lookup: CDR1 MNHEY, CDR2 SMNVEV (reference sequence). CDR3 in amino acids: CARITNRVFYGYTF. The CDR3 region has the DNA TGTGCCAGAATCACCAACAGAGTCTTCTATGGCTACACCTTC.

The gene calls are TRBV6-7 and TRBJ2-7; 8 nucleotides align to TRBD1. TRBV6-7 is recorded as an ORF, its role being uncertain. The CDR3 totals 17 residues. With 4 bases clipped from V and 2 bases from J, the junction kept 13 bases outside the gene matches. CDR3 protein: CASSSRDRRHHTYEQYF. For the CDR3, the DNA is TGTGCCAGCAGTTCTAGGGACAGGCGACATCATACCTACGAGCAGTACTTC.

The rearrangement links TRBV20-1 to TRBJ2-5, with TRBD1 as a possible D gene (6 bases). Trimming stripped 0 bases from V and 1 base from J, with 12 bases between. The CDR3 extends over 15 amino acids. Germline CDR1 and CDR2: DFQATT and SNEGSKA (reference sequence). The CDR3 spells CSARDSGQTQETQYF. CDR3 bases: TGCAGTGCTAGAGATTCCGGACAGACCCAAGAGACCCAGTACTTC.

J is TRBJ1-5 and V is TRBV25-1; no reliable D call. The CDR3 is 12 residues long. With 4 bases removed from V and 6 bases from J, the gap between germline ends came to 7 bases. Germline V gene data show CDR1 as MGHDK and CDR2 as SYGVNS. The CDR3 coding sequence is TGTGCCAGCAGTGGGGATGGTCAGCCCCAGCATTTT. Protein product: CASSGDGQPQHF.

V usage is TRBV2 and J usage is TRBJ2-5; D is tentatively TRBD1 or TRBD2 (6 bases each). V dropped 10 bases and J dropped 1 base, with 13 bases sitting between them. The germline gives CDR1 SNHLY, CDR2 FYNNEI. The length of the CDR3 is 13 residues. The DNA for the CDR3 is TGTGCCACCGAGGGGGGTACCCAAGAGACCCAGTACTTC. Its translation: CATEGGTQETQYF.

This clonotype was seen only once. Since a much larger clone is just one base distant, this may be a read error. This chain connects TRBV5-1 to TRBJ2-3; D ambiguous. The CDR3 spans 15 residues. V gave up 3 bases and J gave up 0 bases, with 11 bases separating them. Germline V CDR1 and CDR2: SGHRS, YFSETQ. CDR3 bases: TGCGCCAGCAGCTGGCCAGAAACTAGCACAGATACGCAGTATTTT. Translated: CASSWPETSTDTQYF.

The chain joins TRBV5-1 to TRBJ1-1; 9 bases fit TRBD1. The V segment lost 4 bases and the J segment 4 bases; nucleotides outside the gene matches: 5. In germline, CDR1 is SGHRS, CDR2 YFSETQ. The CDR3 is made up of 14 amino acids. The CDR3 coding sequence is TGCGCCAGCAGCGGACAGGGGTTGGGCACTGAAGCTTTCTTT. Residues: CASSGQGLGTEAFF. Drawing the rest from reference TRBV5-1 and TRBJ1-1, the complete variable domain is KAGVTQTPRYLIKTRGQQVTLSCSPISGHRSVSWYQQTPGQGLQFLFEYFSETQRNKGNFPGRFSGRQFSNSRSEMNVSTLELGDSALYLCASSGQGLGTEAFFGQGTRLTVV.

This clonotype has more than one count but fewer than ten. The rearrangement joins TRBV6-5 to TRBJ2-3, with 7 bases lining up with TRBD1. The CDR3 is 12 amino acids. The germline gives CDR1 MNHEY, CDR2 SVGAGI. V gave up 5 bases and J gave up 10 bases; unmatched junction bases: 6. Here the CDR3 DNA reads TGTGCCAGCAGTACCCGACAGGGAGCGCAGTATTTT. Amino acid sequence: CASSTRQGAQYF.

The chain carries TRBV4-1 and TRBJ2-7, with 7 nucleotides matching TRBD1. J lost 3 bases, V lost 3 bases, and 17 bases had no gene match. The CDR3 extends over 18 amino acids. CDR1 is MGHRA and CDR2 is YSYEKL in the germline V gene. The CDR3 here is CASSQKIVNRDSIYEQYF. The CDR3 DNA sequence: TGCGCCAGCAGCCAGAAAATTGTGAACCGGGACAGTATCTACGAGCAGTACTTC.

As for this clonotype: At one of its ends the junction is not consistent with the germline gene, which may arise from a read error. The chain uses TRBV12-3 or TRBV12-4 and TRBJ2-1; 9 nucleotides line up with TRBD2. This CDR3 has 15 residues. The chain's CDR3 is CASTLTTSGDNEQFF. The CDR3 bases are TGTGCCAGCACTTTAACGACTAGCGGAGACAATGAGCAGTTCTTC.

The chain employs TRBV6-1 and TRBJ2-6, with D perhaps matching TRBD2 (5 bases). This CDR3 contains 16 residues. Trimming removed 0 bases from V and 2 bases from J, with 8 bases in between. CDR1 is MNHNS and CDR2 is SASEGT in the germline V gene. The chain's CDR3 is CASSEAPGAGANVLTF. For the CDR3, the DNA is TGTGCCAGCAGTGAAGCCCCCGGGGCTGGGGCCAACGTCCTGACTTTC.

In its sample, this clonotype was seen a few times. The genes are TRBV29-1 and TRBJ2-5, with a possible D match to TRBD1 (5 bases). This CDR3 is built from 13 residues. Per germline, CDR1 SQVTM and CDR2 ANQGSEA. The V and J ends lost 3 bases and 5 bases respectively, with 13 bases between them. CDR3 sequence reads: CSVDGGQGETQYF. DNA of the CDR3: TGCAGCGTTGACGGTGGACAAGGGGAGACCCAGTACTTC.